A single sample gave rise to the 25 T cell receptor beta chains below, sequenced in a study of cytomegalovirus exposure and HLA in healthy donors. The study ran its PCR with 60 Vbeta and 13 Jbeta primers. Profiling relied on immunoSEQ multiplex PCR, and the TCRdb table lists in-frame clones only, not all of them. The sample lists 150,000 to 200,000 clones; roughly 87% were seen once. The specimen was PBMCs. These receptor sequences come from a woman between 50 and 59 years old in good health and CMV-seronegative.

This chain joins TRBV9 and TRBJ2-5; 9 bases are a match to TRBD1. V lost 3 bases to trimming and J lost 4 bases; unmatched junction nucleotides: 4. Germline V gives CDR1 SGDLS, CDR2 YYNGEE. The CDR3 consists of 14 residues. Here the CDR3 DNA reads TGTGCCAGCAGCGCTAACAGGGGGCGAGAGACCCAGTACTTC. Its translation is CASSANRGRETQYF. The full variable domain, its missing parts supplied by reference TRBV9 and TRBJ2-5, is DSGVTQTPKHLITATGQRVTLRCSPRSGDLSVYWYQQSLDQGLQFLIQYYNGEERAKGNILERFSAQQFPDLHSELNLSSLELGDSALYFCASSANRGRETQYFGPGTRLLVL.

This chain connects TRBV27 to TRBJ1-5; TRBD1 is a possible D gene (6 bases). V gave up 6 bases and J gave up 0 bases, with 12 bases separating them. The CDR3 contains 15 residues. Germline V gene lookup returns CDR1 MNHEY and CDR2 SMNVEV (reference sequence). CDR3 DNA sequence: TGTGCCAGCAGCGGTAACAGGGATAGCAATCAGCCCCAGCATTTT. It yields the protein CASSGNRDSNQPQHF.

This chain connects TRBV13 to TRBJ2-3, with 12 bases that match TRBD2. V lost 5 bases, J lost 0 bases, and 15 bases stayed unmatched. The length of the CDR3 is 20 residues. CDR1 is PRHDT, CDR2 FYEKMQ, per germline (reference sequence). The CDR3 DNA reads as TGTGCCAGCAGCCAGAGCAGGGCTAGCGGGAGGGCGGGGAGCACAGATACGCAGTATTTT. Translation: CASSQSRASGRAGSTDTQYF.

This clone has only a few counts. The gene calls are TRBV7-9 and TRBJ1-3; D gene uncertain. V was clipped by 5 bases and J by 6 bases, with 5 bases between them. CDR1 is SEHNR and CDR2 is FQNEAQ in the germline V gene (reference sequence). The CDR3 runs to 11 residues. The CDR3 nucleotides are TGTGCCAGCAGCAATAAAAACACCATATATTTT. Translated: CASSNKNTIYF.

V usage is TRBV28 and J usage is TRBJ2-7, with TRBD2 as a possible D gene (6 bases). The length of the CDR3 is 17 residues. V was pared by 4 bases and J by 2 bases, with 21 bases between. Germline assignment: CDR1 MDHEN and CDR2 SYDVKM. The CDR3 is CASSYLPGTSAAYEQYF. The DNA of the CDR3 is TGTGCCAGCAGTTACCTTCCAGGGACTTCGGCAGCCTACGAGCAGTACTTC.

This clone came up once. The gene calls are TRBV7-9 and TRBJ1-4, with D possibly matching TRBD1 (6 bases). Germline-derived CDR1 and CDR2 are SEHNR and FQNEAQ (reference sequence). V was pared by 2 bases and J by 6 bases, with 13 bases between. CDR3 length equals 15 residues. CDR3 amino acids: CASSLPRGGDEKLFF. Here the CDR3 DNA reads TGTGCCAGCAGCTTACCCAGGGGCGGAGATGAAAAACTGTTTTTT. Full variable domain (outside the CDR3, taken from reference TRBV7-9 and TRBJ1-4): DTGVSQNPRHKITKRGQNVTFRCDPISEHNRLYWYRQTLGQGPEFLTYFQNEAQLEKSRLLSDRFSAERPKGSFSTLEIQRTEQGDSAMYLCASSLPRGGDEKLFFGSGTQLSVL.

DNA of the CDR3: TGTGCCAGCAGCGAAGGACAGGCGAGCTCCTACGAGCAGTACTTC. It codes for CASSEGQASSYEQYF. The chain couples TRBV9 to TRBJ2-7; 7 nucleotides line up with TRBD1. The germline CDR1 and CDR2 sequences are SGDLS and YYNGEE. V lost 3 bases, J lost 0 bases, and 6 bases stayed unmatched. The CDR3 contains 15 residues.

This chain uses TRBV9 with TRBJ1-5; TRBD1 agrees at 7 bases. Trimming at V came to 3 bases and at J to 1 base, leaving 10 bases not matched to a gene. The CDR3 is made up of 17 amino acids. CDR1 is SGDLS, CDR2 YYNGEE, per germline. For the CDR3, the DNA is TGTGCCAGCAGCGCCGGCCCGACAGGGCTGAGCAATCAGCCCCAGCATTTT. Its protein product is CASSAGPTGLSNQPQHF. Together with reference TRBV9 and TRBJ1-5, the CDR3 gives the full variable domain: DSGVTQTPKHLITATGQRVTLRCSPRSGDLSVYWYQQSLDQGLQFLIQYYNGEERAKGNILERFSAQQFPDLHSELNLSSLELGDSALYFCASSAGPTGLSNQPQHFGDGTRLSIL.

The chain joins TRBV7-2 to TRBJ2-2; D not certain. V shed 3 bases and J shed 5 bases, with 10 bases lying between them. CDR1 and CDR2 from the germline V gene are SGHTA and FQGNSA. The CDR3 runs to 14 residues. For the CDR3, the DNA is TGTGCCAGCAGCTTTAACAGCCTAACCGGGGAGCTGTTTTTT. Protein sequence: CASSFNSLTGELFF.

This sequence joins TRBV29-1 and TRBJ1-4; possibly TRBD1 for D (5 bases). Trimming left V 4 bases short and J 7 bases short, with 13 bases between. CDR1 is SQVTM, CDR2 ANQGSEA, per germline. The CDR3 consists of 13 residues. The CDR3 bases are TGCAGCGTTGTCTCAATGGGGGGTGAAAAACTGTTTTTT. It codes for CSVVSMGGEKLFF.

J is TRBJ1-2 and V is TRBV5-6; a weak D match, TRBD1 (6 bases). Per the germline V gene, CDR1 is SGHDT and CDR2 is YYEEEE. The V end lost 3 bases, the J end lost 9 bases, and 15 bases lay between the germline ends. The CDR3 sequence is 13 residues long. The CDR3 protein is CASSSGGRSRYTF. CDR3 DNA: TGTGCCAGCAGCTCTGGGGGCCGGTCTCGCTACACCTTC.

V is TRBV14 and J is TRBJ1-2; D is possibly TRBD1 (5 bases). V lost 5 bases to trimming and J lost 8 bases, with 15 bases between them. The germline V gene has CDR1 SGHDN and CDR2 FVKESK. The CDR3 runs to 13 residues. The CDR3 region is CASSGLSRGGYTF. CDR3 coding DNA: TGTGCCAGCAGCGGCCTCTCTCGGGGGGGCTACACCTTC.

V gene TRBV6-5 combines with J gene TRBJ2-3; TRBD2 might be the D (5 bases). The germline V gene encodes CDR1 MNHEY and CDR2 SVGAGI. The ends were cut back, 7 bases at V and 4 bases at J, with 12 bases in the middle. The CDR3 length is 13 residues. The CDR3 sequence: CASTPARADTQYF. The CDR3 DNA follows: TGTGCCAGCACGCCAGCGAGGGCAGATACGCAGTATTTT.

The V gene is TRBV27, the J gene TRBJ2-2; D is uncertain. Germline loops: CDR1 MNHEY, CDR2 SMNVEV (reference sequence). V was trimmed by 3 bases and J by 5 bases, leaving 13 bases between them. The CDR3 runs to 15 residues. The CDR3 here is CASSFGYRGTGELFF. CDR3 in DNA: TGTGCCAGCAGTTTTGGTTACCGAGGAACCGGGGAGCTGTTTTTT.

The DNA for the CDR3 is TGCGCCAGCAGCCAATGGGCCAGGGAGGGCTCCGAGCAGTACTTC. It translates to CASSQWAREGSEQYF. The chain joins TRBV4-1 to TRBJ2-7; 7 bases are a match to TRBD2. J lost 6 bases, V lost 2 bases, and 10 bases had no gene match. This CDR3 region has 15 residues. Germline-derived CDR1 and CDR2 are MGHRA and YSYEKL.

The rearrangement links TRBV5-6 to TRBJ2-7; TRBD1 matches at 9 bases. Unmatched junction bases numbered 7, after V lost 3 bases and J lost 3 bases. Germline V lookup: CDR1 SGHDT, CDR2 YYEEEE. CDR3 length: 15 residues. The CDR3 nucleotides read TGTGCCAGCAGCTGGGTGGGACAGGGATTCTACGAGCAGTACTTC. It is translated as CASSWVGQGFYEQYF.

V gene TRBV30 combines with J gene TRBJ1-5, with 9 positions matching TRBD1. V lost 5 bases and J lost 6; bases outside the gene matches: 5. CDR3 length: 13 amino acids. Germline values: CDR1 GTSNPN, CDR2 SVGIG (reference sequence). For the CDR3, the DNA is TGTGCCTGGTCACAGGGGGCTGGTCAGCCCCAGCATTTT. Translation: CAWSQGAGQPQHF.

The chain carries TRBV5-4 and TRBJ2-1; TRBD2 matches 8 bases. This CDR3 comprises 18 residues. J lost 8 bases, V lost 4 bases, and 20 bases had no gene match. CDR1 is SGHNT and CDR2 is YYREEE in the germline V gene (reference sequence). The CDR3, as DNA: TGTGCCAGCAGCCCGCCCATTTGGTCGAGCGGGAGATCTTATGAGCAGTTCTTC. It translates to CASSPPIWSSGRSYEQFF.

This rearrangement joins TRBV7-6 to TRBJ2-7; tentatively, D is TRBD2 (6 bases). This CDR3 comprises 14 residues. Germline V gene lookup returns CDR1 SGHVS and CDR2 FNYEAQ. The V end lost 1 base, the J end lost 2 bases, and 9 bases lay between the germline ends. The CDR3 DNA sequence: TGTGCCAGCAGCTTAGGCGGCGGGACCTACGAGCAGTACTTC. Its protein product is CASSLGGGTYEQYF.

The V call is TRBV7-2, the J call TRBJ2-1; 8 nucleotides line up with TRBD1. V was clipped by 4 bases and J by 10 bases; unmatched bases: 6. The CDR3 covers 13 residues. Germline-derived CDR1 and CDR2 are SGHTA and FQGNSA. The CDR3 DNA is TGTGCCAGCAGCTCCCGACAGGGGAGGGAGCAGTTCTTC. Translating it yields CASSSRQGREQFF. Combining the CDR3 with reference TRBV7-2 and TRBJ2-1 gives the whole variable domain GAGVSQSPSNKVTEKGKDVELRCDPISGHTALYWYRQSLGQGLEFLIYFQGNSAPDKSGLPSDRFSAERTGGSVSTLTIQRTQQEDSAVYLCASSSRQGREQFFGPGTRLTVL.

The gene calls are TRBV5-1 and TRBJ2-3; tentative D call: TRBD2 (5 bases). CDR1 is SGHRS, CDR2 YFSETQ, per germline. The CDR3 loop spans 13 amino acids. Trimming pared 4 bases from V and 4 bases from J, leaving 10 bases between. The CDR3 region has the DNA TGCGCCAGCAGCGGGAGAGGTGCAGATACGCAGTATTTT. Protein product: CASSGRGADTQYF.

The chain combines TRBV7-2 with TRBJ2-7; 7 positions agree with TRBD2. This CDR3 is 14 amino acids long. Germline lookup yields CDR1 SGHTA and CDR2 FQGNSA. V trimming: 4 bases; J trimming: 0 bases; junction bases outside the gene matches: 3. This CDR3 reads CASSSGGSSYEQYF. In DNA, the CDR3 is TGTGCCAGCAGCTCGGGGGGTAGCTCCTACGAGCAGTACTTC.

This chain links TRBV6-6 with TRBJ1-1; D uncertain. The CDR3 extends over 14 amino acids. Trimming cost V 3 bases and J 5 bases, with 13 bases left between them. Germline-derived CDR1 and CDR2 are MNHNY and SVGAGI (reference sequence). CDR3 residues: CASSYFPRGTEAFF. CDR3 sequence (DNA): TGTGCCAGCAGTTATTTCCCCCGAGGGACTGAAGCTTTCTTT.

The rearrangement links TRBV19 to TRBJ1-5; D is unresolved. The CDR3 length is 15 residues. The germline V gene has CDR1 LNHDA and CDR2 SQIVND (reference sequence). Between the trimmed V and J ends, which lost 8 bases and 4 bases, there was a span of 18 bases. CDR3 DNA sequence: TGTGCCAGTGCCCTCTCCACGGTATCGAATCAGCCCCAGCATTTT. This sequence encodes CASALSTVSNQPQHF.

The CDR3: CASSVNRASGNTGELFF. The DNA for the CDR3 is TGTGCCAGCAGTGTAAATAGGGCTAGCGGCAACACCGGGGAGCTGTTTTTT. The chain combines TRBV25-1 with TRBJ2-2, with 7 bases aligning to TRBD2. The junction had 10 bases not matched to a gene; V was cut back by 4 bases and J by 2 bases. The CDR3 consists of 17 residues. Germline-derived CDR1 and CDR2 are MGHDK and SYGVNS.